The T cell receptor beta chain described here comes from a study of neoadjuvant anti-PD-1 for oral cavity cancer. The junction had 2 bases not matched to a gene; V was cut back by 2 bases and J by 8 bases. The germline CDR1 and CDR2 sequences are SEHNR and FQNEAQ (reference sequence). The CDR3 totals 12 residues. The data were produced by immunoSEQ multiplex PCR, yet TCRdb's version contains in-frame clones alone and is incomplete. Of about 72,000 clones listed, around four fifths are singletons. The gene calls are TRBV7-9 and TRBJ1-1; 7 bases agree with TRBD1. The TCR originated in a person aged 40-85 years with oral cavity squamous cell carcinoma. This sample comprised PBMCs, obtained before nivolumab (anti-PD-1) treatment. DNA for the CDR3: TGTGCCAGCAGCTTAACGGGACAGGAAGCTTTCTTT. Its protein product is CASSLTGQEAFF.